The TCR beta chain described here comes from a study of sequential checkpoint blockade in melanoma. Study as a whole: First-line arms were nivolumab then ipilimumab, or the reverse, randomized 1:1. Each arm's sequence ended with maintenance nivolumab.

CDR1 is MNHNY and CDR2 is SVGAGI in the germline V gene (reference sequence). The CDR3 contains 15 residues. Trimming cost V 2 bases and J 4 bases, with 13 bases left between them. Generated by immunoSEQ multiplex PCR, the TCRdb table keeps only in-frame clones and is missing some. The table has some 15,000 clones, under 80% seen once. Treatment reported: randomized to nivolumab then ipilimumab (arm A) or the reverse (arm B). Sorted cells were live CD3+CD8+, lacking CD19 and CD56, from PBMCs. The J gene is TRBJ2-3, the V gene TRBV6-6; D is uncertain. Sample: CD8+ T cells sorted from blood (inferred from file names), taken from a patient given nivolumab and ipilimumab in sequence. The source of this sequence is a human donor with melanoma. The CDR3 nucleotides are TGTGCCAGCAGTTACGAAGCGAGTCTGGCAGATACGCAGTATTTT. This encodes CASSYEASLADTQYF.